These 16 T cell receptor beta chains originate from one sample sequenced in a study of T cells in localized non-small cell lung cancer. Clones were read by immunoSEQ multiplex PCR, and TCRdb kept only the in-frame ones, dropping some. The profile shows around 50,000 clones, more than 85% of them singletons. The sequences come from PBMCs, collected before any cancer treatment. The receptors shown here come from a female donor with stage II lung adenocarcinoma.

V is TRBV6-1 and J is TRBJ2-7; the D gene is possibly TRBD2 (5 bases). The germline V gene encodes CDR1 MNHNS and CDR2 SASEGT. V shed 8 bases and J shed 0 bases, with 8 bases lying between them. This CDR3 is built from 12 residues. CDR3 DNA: TGTGCCAGCCAAGGGAGCTCCTACGAGCAGTACTTC. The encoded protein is CASQGSSYEQYF.

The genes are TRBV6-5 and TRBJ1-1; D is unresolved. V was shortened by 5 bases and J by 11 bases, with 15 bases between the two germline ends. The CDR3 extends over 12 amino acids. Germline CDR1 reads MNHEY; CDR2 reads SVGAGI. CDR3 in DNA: TGTGCCAGCAGTCTGAACACCGTCCGGGCTTTCTTT. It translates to CASSLNTVRAFF.

The CDR3 DNA follows: TGTGCCAGCAGCAGGCCGTTGCAGGAAGGGATATACACCGGGGAGCTGTTTTTT. Residues: CASSRPLQEGIYTGELFF. The chain is built from TRBV5-6 and TRBJ2-2; D is undetermined. The CDR3 extends over 18 amino acids. Deletions cut 4 bases from V and 3 bases from J, with 22 bases between. Germline values: CDR1 SGHDT, CDR2 YYEEEE.

CDR3 loop: CASNLAGERETQYF. The DNA for the CDR3 is TGTGCCAGCAACCTAGCGGGGGAGCGGGAGACCCAGTACTTC. The rearrangement links TRBV2 to TRBJ2-5; 10 bases fit TRBD2. The V gene end was trimmed by 7 bases and the J gene end by 5 bases; junction bases not matched to a gene: 7. The CDR3 covers 14 residues. The germline gives CDR1 SNHLY, CDR2 FYNNEI.

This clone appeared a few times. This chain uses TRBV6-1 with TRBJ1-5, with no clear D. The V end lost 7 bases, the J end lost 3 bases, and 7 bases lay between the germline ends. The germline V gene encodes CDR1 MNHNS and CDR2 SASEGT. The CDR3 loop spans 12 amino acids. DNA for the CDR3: TGTGCCAGCAAAAGGACCAATCAGCCCCAGCATTTT. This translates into CASKRTNQPQHF.

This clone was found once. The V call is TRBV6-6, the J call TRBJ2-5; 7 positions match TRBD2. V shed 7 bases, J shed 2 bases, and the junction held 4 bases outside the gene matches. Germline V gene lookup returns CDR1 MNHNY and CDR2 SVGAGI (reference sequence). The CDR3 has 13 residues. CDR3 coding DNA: TGTGCCAGCAATCCCGGGGGGCAAGAGACCCAGTACTTC. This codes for CASNPGGQETQYF.

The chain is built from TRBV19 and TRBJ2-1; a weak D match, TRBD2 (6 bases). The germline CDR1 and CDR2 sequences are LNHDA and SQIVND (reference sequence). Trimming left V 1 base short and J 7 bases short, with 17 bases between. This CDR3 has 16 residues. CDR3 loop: CASSIGRGKDMNEQFF. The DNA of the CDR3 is TGTGCCAGTAGTATAGGGCGGGGTAAGGACATGAATGAGCAGTTCTTC.

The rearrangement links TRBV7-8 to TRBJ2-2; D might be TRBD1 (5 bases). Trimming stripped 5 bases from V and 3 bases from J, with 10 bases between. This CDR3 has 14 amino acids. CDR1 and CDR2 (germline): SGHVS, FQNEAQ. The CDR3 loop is CASSLGPHTGELFF. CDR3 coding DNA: TGTGCCAGCAGCCTGGGGCCTCACACCGGGGAGCTGTTTTTT.

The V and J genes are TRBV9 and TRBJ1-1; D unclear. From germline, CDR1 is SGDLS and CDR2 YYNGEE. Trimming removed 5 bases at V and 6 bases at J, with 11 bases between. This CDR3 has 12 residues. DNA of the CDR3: TGTGCCAGCAGTAAAGGAGGGTCTGAAGCTTTCTTT. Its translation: CASSKGGSEAFF. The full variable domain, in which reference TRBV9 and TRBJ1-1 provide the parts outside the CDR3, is DSGVTQTPKHLITATGQRVTLRCSPRSGDLSVYWYQQSLDQGLQFLIQYYNGEERAKGNILERFSAQQFPDLHSELNLSSLELGDSALYFCASSKGGSEAFFGQGTRLTVV.

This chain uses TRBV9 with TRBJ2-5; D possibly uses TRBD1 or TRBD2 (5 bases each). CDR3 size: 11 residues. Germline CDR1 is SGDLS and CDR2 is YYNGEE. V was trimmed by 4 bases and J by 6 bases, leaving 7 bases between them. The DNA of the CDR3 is TGTGCCAGCAGCCCGGGACAGACCCAGTACTTC. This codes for CASSPGQTQYF.

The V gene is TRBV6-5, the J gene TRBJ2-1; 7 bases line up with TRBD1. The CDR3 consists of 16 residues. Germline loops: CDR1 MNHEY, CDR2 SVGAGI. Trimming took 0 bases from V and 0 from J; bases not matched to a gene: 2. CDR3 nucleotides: TGTGCCAGCAGTTACTCGGCAGGGGGCTCCTACAATGAGCAGTTCTTC. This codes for CASSYSAGGSYNEQFF.

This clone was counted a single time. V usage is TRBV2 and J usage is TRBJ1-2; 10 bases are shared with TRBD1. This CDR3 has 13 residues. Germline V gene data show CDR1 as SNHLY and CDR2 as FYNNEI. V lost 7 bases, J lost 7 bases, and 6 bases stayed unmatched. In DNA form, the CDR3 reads TGTGCCAGCACCGGACAGGGGGTTTTTGGCTACACCTTC. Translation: CASTGQGVFGYTF.

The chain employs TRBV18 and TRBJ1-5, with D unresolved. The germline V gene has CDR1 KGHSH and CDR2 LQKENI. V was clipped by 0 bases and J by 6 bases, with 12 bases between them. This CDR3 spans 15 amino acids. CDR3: CASSPPSGVGQPQHF. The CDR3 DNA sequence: TGTGCCAGCTCACCACCCTCCGGGGTCGGTCAGCCCCAGCATTTT.

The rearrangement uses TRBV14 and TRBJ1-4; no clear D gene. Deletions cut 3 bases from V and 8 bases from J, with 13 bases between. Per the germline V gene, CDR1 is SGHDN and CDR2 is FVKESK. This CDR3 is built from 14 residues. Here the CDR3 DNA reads TGTGCCAGCAGCCATAGGTTGATTGAGGAAAAACTGTTTTTT. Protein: CASSHRLIEEKLFF. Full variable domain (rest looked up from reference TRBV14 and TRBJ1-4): EAGVTQFPSHSVIEKGQTVTLRCDPISGHDNLYWYRRVMGKEIKFLLHFVKESKQDESGMPNNRFLAERTGGTYSTLKVQPAELEDSGVYFCASSHRLIEEKLFFGSGTQLSVL.

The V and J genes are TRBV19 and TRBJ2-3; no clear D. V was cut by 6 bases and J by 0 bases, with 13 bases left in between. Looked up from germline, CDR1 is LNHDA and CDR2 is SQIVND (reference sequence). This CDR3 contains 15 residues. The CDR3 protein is CASSASPQSTDTQYF. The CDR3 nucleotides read TGTGCCAGTAGCGCTAGTCCCCAAAGCACAGATACGCAGTATTTT.

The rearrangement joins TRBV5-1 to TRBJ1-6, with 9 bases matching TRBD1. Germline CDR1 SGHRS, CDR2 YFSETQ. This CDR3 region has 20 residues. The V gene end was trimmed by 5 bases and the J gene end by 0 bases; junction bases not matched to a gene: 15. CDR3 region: CASSSTGGLLLSSYNSPLHF. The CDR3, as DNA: TGCGCCAGCAGTTCAACAGGGGGCTTACTTCTCAGCTCCTATAATTCACCCCTCCACTTT.